The 22 T cell receptor beta chains below all came from one sample that was sequenced in a study of T cell clonotyping in hematopoietic cell transplantation. TCRdb's copy holds only in-frame clones and misses some; the assay was immunoSEQ multiplex PCR. The data contain 13,000 or so clones, approximately 92% of them singletons. The sample taken for sequencing was peripheral blood mononuclear cells. The receptors come from a man aged 25-40 years in good health. Some clones in this sample may be carry-over from other donors' samples.

This clone was picked up one time. The chain uses TRBV2 and TRBJ1-4, with a tentative D call TRBD1 (6 bases). With 1 base removed from V and 7 bases from J, the gap between germline ends came to 10 bases. The CDR3 sequence is 14 residues long. CDR1 and CDR2 from the germline V gene are SNHLY and FYNNEI. Here the CDR3 DNA reads TGTGCCAGCAGTGAAGAGGTAGGGGGTGAAAAACTGTTTTTT. Translated: CASSEEVGGEKLFF. Full variable domain (rest looked up from reference TRBV2 and TRBJ1-4): EPEVTQTPSHQVTQMGQEVILRCVPISNHLYFYWYRQILGQKVEFLVSFYNNEISEKSEIFDDQFSVERPDGSNFTLKIRSTKLEDSAMYFCASSEEVGGEKLFFGSGTQLSVL.

The genes are TRBV7-2 and TRBJ1-5; D may be TRBD1 (6 bases). The CDR3 is made up of 16 amino acids. Trimming removed 2 bases from V and 1 base from J, with 12 bases in between. The germline V gene encodes CDR1 SGHTA and CDR2 FQGNSA. In DNA, the CDR3 is TGTGCCAGCAGCTTAAGAGGGGGGTCAAGCAATCAGCCCCAGCATTTT. Translation: CASSLRGGSSNQPQHF.

This chain joins TRBV5-1 and TRBJ1-3, with 7 bases fitting TRBD1. Germline V gene data show CDR1 as SGHRS and CDR2 as YFSETQ. Trimming at V came to 5 bases and at J to 0 bases, leaving 2 bases not matched to a gene. The CDR3 has 14 residues. The CDR3 is CASRTGISGNTIYF. The CDR3 DNA sequence: TGCGCCAGCAGGACAGGGATCTCTGGAAACACCATATATTTT.

The chain joins TRBV7-2 to TRBJ2-1, with 13 bases matching TRBD2. Unmatched junction bases numbered 2, after V lost 5 bases and J lost 4 bases. The germline V gene encodes CDR1 SGHTA and CDR2 FQGNSA. The CDR3 is 15 amino acids. The CDR3 DNA is TGTGCCAGCAGCCAGGGACTAGCGGGGTACAATGAGCAGTTCTTC. Protein product: CASSQGLAGYNEQFF.

The chain links TRBV30 to TRBJ2-7; no clear D. CDR1 and CDR2 (germline): GTSNPN, SVGIG (reference sequence). V was trimmed by 2 bases and J by 3 bases, leaving 5 bases between them. This CDR3 spans 11 amino acids. CDR3 in amino acids: CAWSPSYEQYF. CDR3 DNA: TGTGCCTGGAGTCCAAGCTACGAGCAGTACTTC.

The J gene is TRBJ1-2, the V gene TRBV25-1, with a tentative D call TRBD1 (5 bases). The ends were cut back, 1 base at V and 8 bases at J, with 14 bases in the middle. This CDR3 contains 14 residues. Germline V gene data show CDR1 as MGHDK and CDR2 as SYGVNS. The CDR3 DNA is TGTGCCAGCAGTGAATCAGGGACGGGGGAGGGCTACACCTTC. It yields the protein CASSESGTGEGYTF.

The chain carries TRBV28 and TRBJ2-7; D perhaps matches TRBD1 (6 bases). The CDR3 covers 13 residues. The V gene lost 8 bases and the J gene lost 6 bases, with 17 bases spanning the gap. The germline V gene has CDR1 MDHEN and CDR2 SYDVKM. In DNA form, the CDR3 reads TGTGCCAGCGGCTGGACCAGGGGATCCGAGCAGTACTTC. Translated, it gives CASGWTRGSEQYF.

The chain joins TRBV4-1 to TRBJ2-3, with D perhaps TRBD2 (7 bases). The CDR3 loop spans 17 amino acids. Germline values: CDR1 MGHRA, CDR2 YSYEKL. V gave up 4 bases and J gave up 0 bases, with 17 bases separating them. CDR3: CASSPSGAGASTDTQYF. In nucleotides, the CDR3 is TGCGCCAGCAGCCCTTCAGGTGCGGGGGCTAGCACAGATACGCAGTATTTT.

This clone showed up just once. CDR3 amino acids: CASSLDQDRGNTIYF. CDR3 coding DNA: TGTGCCAGCAGCTTAGATCAGGACAGGGGAAACACCATATATTTT. This sequence joins TRBV7-9 and TRBJ1-3, with TRBD1 matching 7 bases. From germline, CDR1 is SEHNR and CDR2 FQNEAQ (reference sequence). The CDR3 covers 15 residues. The trim removed 1 base at V and 4 bases at J, leaving 4 bases unmatched.

The V call is TRBV29-1, the J call TRBJ2-4; TRBD2 matches 7 bases. Trimming removed 5 bases from V and 3 bases from J; junction bases left unmatched: 1. CDR1 and CDR2 from the germline V gene are SQVTM and ANQGSEA. This CDR3 is 12 amino acids long. The CDR3 region is CSVWGGKNIQYF. CDR3 coding DNA: TGCAGCGTTTGGGGGGGCAAAAACATTCAGTACTTC.

Remarks on this clone: The conserved phenylalanine or tryptophan normally closing the CDR3 is absent here, so this likely arose from a read error. No DNA is shown, since the ends of the CDR3 on it are uncertain; the CDR3 is the one TCRdb lists. This chain uses TRBV29-1 with TRBJ1-2. A total of 10 residues make up the CDR3, ends included. Germline lookup yields CDR1 SQVTM and CDR2 ANQGSEA. CDR3 sequence: CSVSEGGGTL.

V is TRBV2 and J is TRBJ1-1; maybe TRBD1 (5 bases). Trimming removed 6 bases at V and 0 bases at J, with 11 bases between. CDR1 and CDR2 from the germline V gene are SNHLY and FYNNEI. This CDR3 comprises 14 residues. The CDR3 region has the DNA TGTGCCAGCAGAATGACAGTGATGAACACTGAAGCTTTCTTT. It encodes CASRMTVMNTEAFF. Using reference TRBV2 and TRBJ1-1 for the parts outside the CDR3, the full variable domain is EPEVTQTPSHQVTQMGQEVILRCVPISNHLYFYWYRQILGQKVEFLVSFYNNEISEKSEIFDDQFSVERPDGSNFTLKIRSTKLEDSAMYFCASRMTVMNTEAFFGQGTRLTVV.

This clone occurred once. The J gene is TRBJ2-5, the V gene TRBV2; TRBD2 aligns across 8 bases. Per the germline V gene, CDR1 is SNHLY and CDR2 is FYNNEI. V trimming: 6 bases; J trimming: 1 base; junction bases outside the gene matches: 7. The CDR3 sequence is 15 residues long. The CDR3 nucleotides are TGTGCCAGCAGCCAGACTAGCGAATTCCAAGAGACCCAGTACTTC. This sequence encodes CASSQTSEFQETQYF.

This rearrangement joins TRBV15 to TRBJ2-3; 8 nucleotides align to TRBD2. CDR3 length: 17 amino acids. From germline, CDR1 is LNHNV and CDR2 YYDKDF (reference sequence). The trim removed 5 bases at V and 0 bases at J, leaving 10 bases unmatched. The CDR3 loop is CATSGFRLAKSTDTQYF. In DNA form, the CDR3 reads TGTGCCACCAGCGGATTCCGACTAGCGAAAAGCACAGATACGCAGTATTTT. Variable domain in full (rest from reference TRBV15 and TRBJ2-3): DAMVIQNPRYQVTQFGKPVTLSCSQTLNHNVMYWYQQKSSQAPKLLFHYYDKDFNNEADTPDNFQSRRPNTSFCFLDIRSPGLGDTAMYLCATSGFRLAKSTDTQYFGPGTRLTVL.

The rearrangement uses TRBV7-9 and TRBJ1-1; D is possibly TRBD1 (6 bases). Trimming shortened V by 2 bases and J by 0 bases, and 7 bases separated the two germline ends. CDR3 length: 14 residues. Germline CDR1 and CDR2: SEHNR and FQNEAQ (reference sequence). The CDR3 DNA reads TGTGCCAGCAGCTTAAACAGGGTGAACACTGAAGCTTTCTTT. Translating it yields CASSLNRVNTEAFF.

The J gene is TRBJ1-1, the V gene TRBV29-1; no reliable D call. V lost 7 bases, J lost 1 base, and 10 bases lay in between. The CDR3 length is 12 residues. The germline CDR1 and CDR2 sequences are SQVTM and ANQGSEA. The CDR3 protein is CSAPTGNTEAFF. As DNA, the CDR3 is TGCAGCGCCCCTACCGGGAACACTGAAGCTTTCTTT. Supplemented by reference TRBV29-1 and TRBJ1-1, the full variable domain reads SAVISQKPSRDICQRGTSLTIQCQVDSQVTMMFWYRQQPGQSLTLIATANQGSEATYESGFVIDKFPISRPNLTFSTLTVSNMSPEDSSIYLCSAPTGNTEAFFGQGTRLTVV.

The V gene is TRBV10-3, the J gene TRBJ2-2; the D gene is possibly TRBD1 (5 bases). The CDR3 consists of 16 residues. Trimming pared 3 bases from V and 7 bases from J, leaving 18 bases between. Germline lookup yields CDR1 ENHRY and CDR2 SYGVKD. The CDR3 loop reads CAISDRTLPANGELFF. CDR3 DNA sequence: TGTGCCATCAGTGATCGGACACTGCCTGCGAACGGGGAGCTGTTTTTT.

The rearrangement joins TRBV27 to TRBJ1-5; 7 bases are shared with TRBD1. The V gene end was trimmed by 6 bases and the J gene end by 5 bases; junction bases not matched to a gene: 4. Germline values: CDR1 MNHEY, CDR2 SMNVEV (reference sequence). The length of the CDR3 is 13 residues. The DNA for the CDR3 is TGTGCCAGCAGCCGCACAGGGGATCAGCCCCAGCATTTT. Translation: CASSRTGDQPQHF.

The chain employs TRBV27 and TRBJ2-5; D possibly uses TRBD1 or TRBD2 (5 bases each). The germline V gene has CDR1 MNHEY and CDR2 SMNVEV (reference sequence). The CDR3 is made up of 15 amino acids. Deletions cut 5 bases from V and 3 bases from J, with 16 bases between. The CDR3 DNA is TGTGCCAGCAGTCCACAGTGGGGGATGGAAGAGACCCAGTACTTC. Translation gives CASSPQWGMEETQYF.

This clone has more than one count but fewer than ten. The gene calls are TRBV27 and TRBJ2-2; 8 bases agree with TRBD1. V lost 6 bases and J lost 3; bases outside the gene matches: 0. The CDR3 extends over 13 amino acids. CDR1 is MNHEY and CDR2 is SMNVEV in the germline V gene (reference sequence). The CDR3 bases are TGTGCCAGCAGGACAGGGGACACCGGGGAGCTGTTTTTT. It encodes CASRTGDTGELFF.

The chain links TRBV19 to TRBJ1-1; a weak D match, TRBD1 (5 bases). This CDR3 has 16 amino acids. CDR1 and CDR2 from the germline V gene are LNHDA and SQIVND (reference sequence). Trimming removed 5 bases from V and 0 bases from J, with 16 bases in between. The CDR3 here is CASSFGAGGMNTEAFF. In nucleotides, the CDR3 is TGTGCCAGTAGTTTCGGGGCTGGAGGGATGAACACTGAAGCTTTCTTT.

J is TRBJ2-7 and V is TRBV10-3; 8 bases are a match to TRBD2. The J segment lost 2 bases and the V segment lost 4 bases, leaving 13 bases of the junction unmatched. This CDR3 comprises 17 residues. Germline V CDR1 and CDR2: ENHRY, SYGVKD. CDR3 region: CAISGSGGETRTYEQYF. The CDR3 bases are TGTGCCATCAGTGGCTCGGGGGGGGAGACAAGGACCTACGAGCAGTACTTC.